The T cell receptor (beta chain) described here comes from a study of Graves' ophthalmopathy and Graves' hyperthyroidism. Amplified material comprised TCR beta CDR3 regions derived from RNA transcripts. Following a first-round RT-PCR that used HTBI primers, a second-round multiplex PCR was carried out. Via MiXCR, TCRdb re-called the multiplex PCR reads, giving one row per CDR3 protein. Here the sample spans approximately 460,000 distinct CDR3 sequences, approximately 14% being singletons. CDR1 is MNHNS, CDR2 SASEGT, per germline. Trimming pared 1 base from V and 0 bases from J, leaving 6 bases between. The CDR3 has 14 amino acids. Moderate-to-severe activity, CAS at least 3, NOSPECS at least 4 and duration under 3 months characterized donors with ophthalmopathy. Patients with other autoimmune diseases, uncontrolled infections, pregnancy or lactation were excluded. PBMCs had their origin in fresh peripheral blood (roughly 11 ml).

This clonotype has just a few counts. The source of this sequence is a young woman with Graves' ophthalmopathy. V and J are TRBV6-1 and TRBJ1-1, with D unclear. The sequencing sample was made of blood. As DNA, the CDR3 is TGTGCCAGCAGTGAAGTGCAAGTGAACACTGAAGCTTTCTTT. Its translation is CASSEVQVNTEAFF.